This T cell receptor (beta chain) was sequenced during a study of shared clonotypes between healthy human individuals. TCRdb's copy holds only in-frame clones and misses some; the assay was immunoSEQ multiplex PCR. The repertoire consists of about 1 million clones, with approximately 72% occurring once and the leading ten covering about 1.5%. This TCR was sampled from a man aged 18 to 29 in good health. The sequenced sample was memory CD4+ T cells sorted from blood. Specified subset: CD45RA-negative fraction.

CDR3 DNA sequence: TGTGCCAGCAGCGAACGACTAGCGGGAGGAGCAGATACGCAGTATTTT. Translation: CASSERLAGGADTQYF. The V gene is TRBV5-4, the J gene TRBJ2-3; 13 bases map to TRBD2. The J segment lost 4 bases and the V segment lost 4 bases, leaving 6 bases of the junction unmatched. This CDR3 region has 16 residues. CDR1 SGHNT and CDR2 YYREEE come from the germline V gene (reference sequence).